This entry concerns a single T cell receptor (beta chain). The antigen is unknown. Identification of naive CD8+ T cells rested on CD45RO-CCR7+CD27+CD95- status. This CDR3 is built from 11 residues. Per the germline V gene, CDR1 is DFQATT and CDR2 is SNEGSKA (reference sequence). Preparation of TRB cDNA libraries relied on 5' RACE carrying UMI labels. TCRdb re-called the 5' RACE reads; one entry per CDR3 protein, DNA not given. The sample has 65,000 to 85,000 distinct CDR3 sequences; the top ten hold approximately 1.5%. The sample comes from a study of CXCR3-negative and CXCR3-positive naive CD8 T cells. Overall study findings and caveats: With surface CD5 comparable between naive subsets, TCR strength was estimated using properties derived from the TRB CDR3. TRBV-TRBJ usage matched between naive CXCR3-negative and CXCR3-positive cells but not between memory cells.

V and J are TRBV20-1 and TRBJ2-1; TCRdb proposes TRBD1, but this gene call is untestable without DNA. The source material was naive CXCR3- CD8+ T cells from blood. Subset defined: CD45RO-CCR7+CD27+CD95- naive CD8+ T cells lacking CXCR3 (TNR3-). This receptor was identified in a human donor in good health. Some clones in this sample may be carry-over from other donors' samples. CDR3 in amino acids: CSARAPDEQFF.